The 2 T cell receptor beta chains given below trace back to one sample, sequenced in a study of vaccination and CD4 T cells after COVID-19. The Oncomine TCR Beta short-read assay generated sequence data from the DNA of cultured CD4+ T cells. TCRdb re-derived calls from the PCR reads in MiXCR, one entry per CDR3 protein. The sample contains around 10,000 distinct CDR3 sequences, around 63% of which appear only once. Antigens for these TCRs are unknown. Treatment denoted: approximately nine-day PBMC culture with coronavirus spike peptide pools or control peptides (ViraFEST assay). The material sequenced was CD4+ T cells from blood, cultured in vitro, taken before SARS-CoV-2 vaccination. The receptors originated from a human donor who had recovered from COVID-19.

The chain couples TRBV6-1 to TRBJ2-1; 11 nucleotides agree with TRBD2. CDR1 is MNHNS, CDR2 SASEGT, per germline. The CDR3 totals 15 residues. The J segment lost 9 bases and the V segment lost 4 bases, leaving 8 bases of the junction unmatched. The CDR3 spells CASSAQTSGVGEQFF. The CDR3 nucleotides are TGTGCCAGCAGTGCACAGACTAGCGGGGTGGGTGAGCAGTTCTTC.

The V and J genes are TRBV29-1 and TRBJ1-5, with D uncertain. The CDR3 consists of 13 residues. Germline V CDR1 and CDR2: SQVTM, ANQGSEA. The V end lost 4 bases, the J end lost 4 bases, and 11 bases lay between the germline ends. The CDR3: CSVAENLNQPQHF. CDR3 sequence (DNA): TGCAGCGTTGCGGAAAACTTAAATCAGCCCCAGCATTTT.